These 12 T cell receptor beta chains were all obtained from the same sample, sequenced in a study of shared clonotypes between healthy human individuals (dated by TCRdb to 2020 to 2021). Library creation used the immunoSEQ multiplex PCR assay. This immuneACCESS table, as held by TCRdb, lists in-frame sequences with V and J called but not all clones. Of the missing ones, under half trace to an unresolved V gene in checked studies; the others have no known cause. The sample has some 1 million clones on record, roughly 70% of them singletons. The leading ten clones occupy approximately 1.5% of the sample. The sequenced sample consisted of memory CD4+ T cells sorted from blood. What the cell subset or site label conveys for this sample: CD45RA-negative fraction. These receptors were taken from a man aged 18 to 29 in good health.

A remark on this clone: Other DNA sequences in this specimen translate into the identical CDR3. The chain is built from TRBV28 and TRBJ2-7; D is perhaps TRBD1 or TRBD2 (7 bases each). Trimming shortened V by 6 bases and J by 3 bases, and 15 bases separated the two germline ends. The CDR3 consists of 14 residues. Germline V gene sequence: CDR1 MDHEN, CDR2 SYDVKM. This CDR3 reads CASSPPGGVYEQYF. Here the CDR3 DNA reads TGTGCCAGCAGCCCCCCAGGGGGGGTCTACGAGCAGTACTTC. The complete variable domain, with remaining parts taken from reference TRBV28 and TRBJ2-7, reads DVKVTQSSRYLVKRTGEKVFLECVQDMDHENMFWYRQDPGLGLRLIYFSYDVKMKEKGDIPEGYSVSREKKERFSLILESASTNQTSMYLCASSPPGGVYEQYFGPGTRLTVT.

This clone was found many times. The chain recombines TRBV6-1 with TRBJ1-5; 10 nucleotides align to TRBD1. The CDR3 loop spans 14 amino acids. V lost 7 bases to trimming and J lost 9 bases; unmatched junction nucleotides: 9. CDR1 and CDR2 from the germline V gene are MNHNS and SASEGT. The CDR3 loop reads CASNSGQGSRPQHF. The CDR3 DNA is TGTGCCAGCAACTCGGGACAGGGGTCTCGGCCCCAGCATTTT.

Concerning this clone itself: The sample contains more than one DNA sequence encoding this CDR3. This chain links TRBV11-3 with TRBJ1-3; D is undetermined. Trimming pared 1 base from V and 0 bases from J, leaving 4 bases between. Germline assignment: CDR1 SGHNT and CDR2 YENEEA. This CDR3 is 14 amino acids long. The DNA of the CDR3 is TGTGCCAGCAGCTTAGGCCTCTCTGGAAACACCATATATTTT. Protein: CASSLGLSGNTIYF. The whole variable domain, remainder taken from reference TRBV11-3 and TRBJ1-3, is EAGVVQSPRYKIIEKKQPVAFWCNPISGHNTLYWYLQNLGQGPELLIRYENEEAVDDSQLPKDRFSAERLKGVDSTLKIQPAELGDSAVYLCASSLGLSGNTIYFGEGSWLTVV.

This chain links TRBV5-1 with TRBJ2-5; 9 nucleotides agree with TRBD2. Trimming took 4 bases from V and 5 from J; bases not matched to a gene: 6. The length of the CDR3 is 14 residues. Germline V gene data show CDR1 as SGHRS and CDR2 as YFSETQ. The CDR3 region is CASSTRTSVETQYF. CDR3 bases: TGCGCCAGCAGCACCCGGACTAGCGTGGAGACCCAGTACTTC.

This clone was counted between two and nine times. The chain employs TRBV5-4 and TRBJ2-6; D may be TRBD1 or TRBD2 (5 bases each). In germline, CDR1 is SGHNT, CDR2 YYREEE (reference sequence). V gave up 1 base and J gave up 1 base, with 12 bases separating them. The CDR3 length is 17 residues. CDR3 loop: CASSLLGPLSGANVLTF. The CDR3 nucleotides are TGTGCCAGCAGCTTGTTGGGACCGCTATCTGGGGCCAACGTCCTGACTTTC.

The chain is built from TRBV30 and TRBJ2-5, with 10 bases identical to TRBD2. Losses at the gene ends were 2 bases for V and 8 bases for J; bases not matched to a gene: 23. CDR1 GTSNPN and CDR2 SVGIG come from the germline V gene (reference sequence). The CDR3 loop spans 19 amino acids. The CDR3 reads CAWSNRGLAIKSEGETQYF. CDR3 DNA: TGTGCCTGGAGTAACCGGGGACTAGCGATCAAGTCAGAGGGAGAAACCCAGTACTTC.

This sequence joins TRBV6-1 and TRBJ2-7; D is unresolved. The length of the CDR3 is 15 residues. V lost 1 base and J 5 bases, leaving 15 bases between the germline ends. Looked up from germline, CDR1 is MNHNS and CDR2 is SASEGT. CDR3 DNA sequence: TGTGCCAGCAGTGAAGGGTCAACCCCAACCAACGAGCAGTACTTC. Its protein product is CASSEGSTPTNEQYF.

The rearrangement uses TRBV27 and TRBJ1-1, with D unresolved. The germline gives CDR1 MNHEY, CDR2 SMNVEV (reference sequence). With 6 bases removed from V and 1 base from J, the gap between germline ends came to 9 bases. The CDR3 totals 13 residues. The CDR3: CASSRTSNTEAFF. CDR3 sequence (DNA): TGTGCCAGCAGCCGGACCTCGAACACTGAAGCTTTCTTT.

This sequence joins TRBV4-2 and TRBJ2-1; 8 nucleotides agree with TRBD2. The V segment lost 1 base and the J segment 4 bases; nucleotides outside the gene matches: 3. Germline CDR1 and CDR2: LGHNA and YNFKEQ. The CDR3 is 15 residues long. CDR3 nucleotide sequence: TGTGCCAGCAGCCAAGGCGCGGGGGGATACAATGAGCAGTTCTTC. This encodes CASSQGAGGYNEQFF.

This clone has just one count. This sequence joins TRBV30 and TRBJ1-2; D unresolved. Germline-derived CDR1 and CDR2 are GTSNPN and SVGIG (reference sequence). V was pared by 0 bases and J by 5 bases, with 7 bases between. This CDR3 region has 12 residues. CDR3 sequence reads: CAWSVWEYGYTF. The CDR3, as DNA: TGTGCCTGGAGTGTTTGGGAATATGGCTACACCTTC.

There are a few counts of this clone. The chain links TRBV30 to TRBJ1-1; 8 nucleotides align to TRBD1. This CDR3 is built from 14 residues. V lost 3 bases to trimming and J lost 7 bases; unmatched junction nucleotides: 10. Looked up from germline, CDR1 is GTSNPN and CDR2 is SVGIG (reference sequence). CDR3 protein: CAWRGQDREIEAFF. DNA of the CDR3: TGTGCCTGGAGGGGCCAGGACAGGGAGATTGAAGCTTTCTTT. The full variable domain, its missing parts supplied by reference TRBV30 and TRBJ1-1, is SQTIHQWPATLVQPVGSPLSLECTVEGTSNPNLYWYRQAAGRGLQLLFYSVGIGQISSEVPQNLSASRPQDRQFILSSKKLLLSDSGFYLCAWRGQDREIEAFFGQGTRLTVV.

As concerns this clone: One junction end disagrees with the germline gene, perhaps due to a read error. The chain couples TRBV28 to TRBJ2-2, with D perhaps matching TRBD1 (6 bases). This CDR3 is built from 12 residues. Germline loops: CDR1 MDHEN, CDR2 SYDVKM. Here the CDR3 reads CASSSTGRGAVF. In DNA form, the CDR3 reads TGTGCCAGCAGTTCGACAGGCCGGGGAGCTGTTTTT. The full variable domain, in which reference TRBV28 and TRBJ2-2 provide the parts outside the CDR3, is DVKVTQSSRYLVKRTGEKVFLECVQDMDHENMFWYRQDPGLGLRLIYFSYDVKMKEKGDIPEGYSVSREKKERFSLILESASTNQTSMYLCASSSTGRGAVFGEGSRLTVL.